The 7 T cell receptor beta chains given below trace back to one sample, sequenced in a study of post-analysis software for immune sequencing data. General study findings and limits: Higher frequency in patients than in controls was seen for 5 or 6 TRBV segments, with TRBV5-6, TRBV5-1 and TRBV20-1 among them.

Their target antigens are unknown. The TCR beta cDNA libraries contained unique molecular identifiers. In TCRdb, the PCR reads were re-called with MiXCR into one record per CDR3 protein. Of some 500,000 distinct CDR3 sequences in the sample, around 40% were seen once. Material for sequencing was blood. These receptors came from a girl aged 5-17 years with multiple sclerosis.

V gene TRBV28 combines with J gene TRBJ2-7, with D hard to call. With 5 bases removed from V and 2 bases from J, the gap between germline ends came to 19 bases. The CDR3 sequence is 16 residues long. Germline V gene lookup returns CDR1 MDHEN and CDR2 SYDVKM. The CDR3, as DNA: TGTGCCAGCAGTCCCCCCATCACAGTCCTCACCTACGAGCAGTACTTC. Protein: CASSPPITVLTYEQYF.

This clonotype has more than one count but fewer than ten. V and J are TRBV7-3 and TRBJ2-3; tentative D call: TRBD2 (6 bases). Between the trimmed V and J ends, which lost 5 bases and 4 bases, there was a span of 13 bases. Germline V gene data show CDR1 as SGHTA and CDR2 as FQGTGA. The CDR3 is made up of 14 amino acids. CDR3 region: CASSATSRADTQYF. CDR3 coding DNA: TGTGCCAGCAGCGCGACTAGTCGAGCAGATACGCAGTATTTT.

This clonotype was seen only a few times. The V and J genes are TRBV7-6 and TRBJ2-1; a possible D gene is TRBD1 (6 bases). CDR1 and CDR2 (germline): SGHVS, FNYEAQ. This CDR3 contains 15 residues. The V gene lost 0 bases and the J gene lost 5 bases, with 11 bases spanning the gap. CDR3 nucleotides: TGTGCCAGCAGCTTAGCGTTACGACAGGACAATGAGCAGTTCTTC. Protein: CASSLALRQDNEQFF.

The sample holds a few counts of this clonotype. The chain uses TRBV15 and TRBJ2-1, with D maybe TRBD2 (6 bases). Deletions cut 4 bases from V and 8 bases from J, with 24 bases between. The CDR3 is 17 residues long. Germline loops: CDR1 LNHNV, CDR2 YYDKDF (reference sequence). CDR3 sequence: CATSTGEAGLLTDEQFF. The CDR3 nucleotides read TGTGCCACCAGCACGGGAGAAGCGGGTCTCCTCACTGATGAGCAGTTCTTC.

A few counts support this clonotype. The rearrangement uses TRBV18 and TRBJ2-1, with 8 bases aligning to TRBD1. Germline V CDR1 and CDR2: KGHSH, LQKENI. Losses at the gene ends were 3 bases for V and 4 bases for J; bases not matched to a gene: 8. The CDR3 totals 16 residues. CDR3 coding DNA: TGTGCCAGCTCACCGAACGGACGGGACAGGTACAATGAGCAGTTCTTC. It is translated as CASSPNGRDRYNEQFF.

The chain links TRBV29-1 to TRBJ1-4, with D uncertain. The CDR3 totals 11 residues. Deletions cut 7 bases from V and 8 bases from J, with 11 bases between. Germline V gene data show CDR1 as SQVTM and CDR2 as ANQGSEA. CDR3 sequence (DNA): TGCAGCGGGGAGGACGGCGAAAAACTGTTTTTT. Translation: CSGEDGEKLFF.

Remarks on this clonotype: Its ends do not fully match the called genes, so a read error is possible. The chain is built from TRBV5-1 and TRBJ2-3; D not resolved. The CDR3 covers 11 residues. Germline V CDR1 and CDR2: SGHRS, YFSETQ. The CDR3 sequence is CASSWADAQYF. In DNA form, the CDR3 reads TGCGCCAGCAGCTGGGCAGATGCGCAGTATTTT.